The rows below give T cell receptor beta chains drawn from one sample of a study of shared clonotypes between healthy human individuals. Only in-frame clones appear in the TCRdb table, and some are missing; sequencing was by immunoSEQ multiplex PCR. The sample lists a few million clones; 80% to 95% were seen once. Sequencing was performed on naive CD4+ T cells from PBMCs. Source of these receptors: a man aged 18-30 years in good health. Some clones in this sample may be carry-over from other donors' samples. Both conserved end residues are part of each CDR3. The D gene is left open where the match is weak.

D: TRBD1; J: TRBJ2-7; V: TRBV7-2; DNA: TGTGCCAGCACAAATTCCGGGACAGGGGCGTACGAGCAGTACTTC; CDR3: CASTNSGTGAYEQYF
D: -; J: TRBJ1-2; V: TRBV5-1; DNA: TGCGCCAGCAGCTTGGAACCACGGACCGTGACAGCCTATGGCTACACCTTC; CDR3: CASSLEPRTVTAYGYTF
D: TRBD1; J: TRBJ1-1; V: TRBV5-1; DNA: TGCGCCAGCAGCTTCTCCCCATCGGCGACAGGGGTGAACACTGAAGCTTTCTTT; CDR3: CASSFSPSATGVNTEAFF
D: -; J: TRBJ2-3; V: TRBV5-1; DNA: TGCGCCAGCAGCCTAGGCCCGGGCACAGATACGCAGTATTTT; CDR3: CASSLGPGTDTQYF
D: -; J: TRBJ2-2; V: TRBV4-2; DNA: TGTGCCAGCAGCTCAGCCCCGGGACCCAACACCGGGGAGCTGTTTTTT; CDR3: CASSSAPGPNTGELFF
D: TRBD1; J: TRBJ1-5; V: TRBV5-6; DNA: TGTGCCAGCAGCCGCGGACAGGGGATTCAAGGGGCCCAGCATTTT; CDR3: CASSRGQGIQGAQHF
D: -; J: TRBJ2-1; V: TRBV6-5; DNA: TGTGCCAGCAGCCGCATGGCGGAAAATGAGCAGTTCTTC; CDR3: CASSRMAENEQFF
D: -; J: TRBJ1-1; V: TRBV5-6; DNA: TGTGCCAGCAGTCCGTCTAACAGGGTGGCTGAAGCTTTCTTT; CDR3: CASSPSNRVAEAFF
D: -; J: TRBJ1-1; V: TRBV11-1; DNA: TGTGCCAGCAGTCCCAGGCCTGGGCGGACTGAAGCTTTCTTT; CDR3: CASSPRPGRTEAFF
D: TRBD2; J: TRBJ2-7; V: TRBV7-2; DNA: TGTGCCAGCAGCTTAGCGCGTACTAGCGGGTTCTACGAGCAGTACTTC; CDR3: CASSLARTSGFYEQYF
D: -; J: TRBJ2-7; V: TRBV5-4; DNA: TGTGCCAGCAGCACGAAGGACGGAGGATACGAGCAGTACTTC; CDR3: CASSTKDGGYEQYF
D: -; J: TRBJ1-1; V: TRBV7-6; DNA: TGTGCCAGCAGCTCCCTGACGGTGAACACTGAAGCTTTCTTT; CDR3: CASSSLTVNTEAFF
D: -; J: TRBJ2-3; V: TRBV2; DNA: TGTGCCAGCAGTGCGACCTCACAGACAGATACGCAGTATTTT; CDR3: CASSATSQTDTQYF
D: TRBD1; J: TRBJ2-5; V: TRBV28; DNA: TGTGCCAGCAGTTTAAGAGGACAGGGTAGAGAGACCCAGTACTTC; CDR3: CASSLRGQGRETQYF
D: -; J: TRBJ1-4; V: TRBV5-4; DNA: TGTGCCAGCAGCTTGCGGGTTAATGAAAAACTGTTTTTT; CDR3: CASSLRVNEKLFF
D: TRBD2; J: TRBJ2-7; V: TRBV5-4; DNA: TGTGCCAGCAGCACCCGGACTAGCGGCTCATACGAGCAGTACTTC; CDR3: CASSTRTSGSYEQYF
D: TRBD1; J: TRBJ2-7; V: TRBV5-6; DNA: TGTGCCAGCAGCTCGCTTATAAGACAGGGGGCTTTCTCCTACGAGCAGTACTTC; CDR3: CASSSLIRQGAFSYEQYF
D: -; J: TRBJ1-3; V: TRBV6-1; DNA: TGTGCCAGCAGTGAAGCCCCGGGGCCTGGGCATTTT; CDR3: CASSEAPGPGHF
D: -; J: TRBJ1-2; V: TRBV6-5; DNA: TGTGCCAGCAGACTTCGGGGAGGCTACACCTTC; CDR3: CASRLRGGYTF
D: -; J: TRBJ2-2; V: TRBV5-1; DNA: TGCGCCAGCAGCTTGTGGGCAGCCATCACCGGGGAGCTGTTTTTT; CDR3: CASSLWAAITGELFF
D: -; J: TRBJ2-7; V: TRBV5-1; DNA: TGCGCCAGCAGCTTGGGTACCCCCTTGTTGACCGAGCAGTACTTC; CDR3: CASSLGTPLLTEQYF
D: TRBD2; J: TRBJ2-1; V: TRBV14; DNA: TGTGCCAGCAGCCCGCAAGCGGGAGGCAGTGAGCAGTTCTTC; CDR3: CASSPQAGGSEQFF
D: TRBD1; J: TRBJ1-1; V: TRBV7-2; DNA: TGTGCCAGCAGCCCCTCCCGGGACAGGGCCTCGAGGGAAGCTTTCTTT; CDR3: CASSPSRDRASREAFF
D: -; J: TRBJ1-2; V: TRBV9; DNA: TGTGCCAGCAGCGTAGAGGCAGCCCTTCCCCAGGGCTACACCTTC; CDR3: CASSVEAALPQGYTF